The clone carrying this TCR beta chain was counted many times. These data originate in a study of T-cell reconstitution after alpha-beta-depleted transplantation in children. The CDR3 has 17 amino acids. V was pared by 1 base and J by 0 bases, with 13 bases between. Germline V gives CDR1 SGDLS, CDR2 YYNGEE. A TCRbeta library incorporating unique molecular identifiers was prepared. TCRdb used MiXCR to reprocess the PCR reads, holding one entry per CDR3 protein. The table has a few hundred thousand distinct CDR3 sequences, approximately 11% seen once; the top ten hold 28%. This specimen was PBMCs, taken before TCRalphabeta/CD19-depleted stem cell transplant. The TCR originated in a child under two years old with acute myeloid leukemia, due to receive a stem cell transplant. The V call is TRBV9, the J call TRBJ2-2; D is possibly TRBD1 or TRBD2 (6 bases each). CDR3 loop: CASSVSWGATNTGELFF. The CDR3 DNA follows: TGTGCCAGCAGCGTAAGCTGGGGGGCAACGAACACCGGGGAGCTGTTTTTT.